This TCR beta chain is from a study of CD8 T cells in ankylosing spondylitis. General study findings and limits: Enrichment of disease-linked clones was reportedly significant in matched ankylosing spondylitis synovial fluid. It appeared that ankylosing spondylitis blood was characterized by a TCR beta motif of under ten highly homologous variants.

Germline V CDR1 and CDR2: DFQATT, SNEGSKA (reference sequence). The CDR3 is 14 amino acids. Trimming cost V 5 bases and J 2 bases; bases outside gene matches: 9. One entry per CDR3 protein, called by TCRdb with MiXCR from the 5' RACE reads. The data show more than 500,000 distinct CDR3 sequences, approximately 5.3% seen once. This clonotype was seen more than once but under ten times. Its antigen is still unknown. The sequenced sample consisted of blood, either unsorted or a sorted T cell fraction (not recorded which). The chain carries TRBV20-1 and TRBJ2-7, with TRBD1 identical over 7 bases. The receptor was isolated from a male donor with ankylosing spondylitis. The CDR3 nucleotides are TGCAGTGCTCCCAGACAGGGAATACCCTACGAGCAGTACTTC. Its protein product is CSAPRQGIPYEQYF.